The 8 T cell receptor beta chains below all came from one sample that was sequenced in a study of OX40 agonist ivuxolimab in advanced cancers. Method: immunoSEQ multiplex PCR; TCRdb's copy keeps in-frame clones and lacks some. The sample includes under 80,000 clones, 80% to 95% of them seen just once. The sequencing here drew on CD4+ or CD8+ T cells sorted from blood, taken in a trial of the OX40 agonist ivuxolimab. The origin of the receptors is an adult with an advanced solid tumor such as melanoma, head and neck, liver or kidney cancer.

The chain uses TRBV7-7 and TRBJ2-3; perhaps D is TRBD1 or TRBD2 (5 bases each). Germline lookup yields CDR1 SSHAT and CDR2 FNYEAQ (reference sequence). V was pared by 1 base and J by 4 bases, with 12 bases between. The CDR3 loop spans 15 amino acids. In DNA form, the CDR3 reads TGTGCCAGCAGCTTAGTTGGGGGAAGTGCAGATACGCAGTATTTT. Protein product: CASSLVGGSADTQYF.

V and J are TRBV29-1 and TRBJ2-3, with D possibly matching TRBD2 (6 bases). V lost 6 bases to trimming and J lost 0 bases, with 13 bases between them. The CDR3 loop spans 14 amino acids. Germline loops: CDR1 SQVTM, CDR2 ANQGSEA. CDR3 loop: CSVRVGTSTDTQYF. The CDR3 DNA sequence: TGCAGCGTAAGAGTTGGGACTAGCACAGATACGCAGTATTTT.

This clone was seen just once. The identical CDR3 is also encoded by other nucleotide sequences in the sample. The DNA of the CDR3 is TGTGCCAGCAGCTTAGATCGGGGACTAGCTTTCTTT. Its protein product is CASSLDRGLAFF. The chain couples TRBV7-2 to TRBJ1-1; tentative D call: TRBD1 (5 bases). This CDR3 has 12 residues. The V gene's germline CDR1 is SGHTA and CDR2 FQGNSA. V was cut by 1 base and J by 10 bases, with 10 bases left in between. Drawing the rest from reference TRBV7-2 and TRBJ1-1, the complete variable domain is GAGVSQSPSNKVTEKGKDVELRCDPISGHTALYWYRQSLGQGLEFLIYFQGNSAPDKSGLPSDRFSAERTGGSVSTLTIQRTQQEDSAVYLCASSLDRGLAFFGQGTRLTVV.

This chain joins TRBV5-1 and TRBJ2-7; 8 bases fit TRBD1. This CDR3 region has 13 residues. Germline CDR1 and CDR2: SGHRS and YFSETQ. The V segment lost 4 bases and the J segment 3 bases; nucleotides outside the gene matches: 3. The CDR3 sequence is CASSKGQDYEQYF. The CDR3 DNA reads as TGCGCCAGCAGCAAGGGACAGGACTACGAGCAGTACTTC.

V and J are TRBV28 and TRBJ2-7, with a tentative D call TRBD2 (6 bases). The CDR3 length is 13 residues. V lost 6 bases, J lost 2 bases, and 11 bases lay in between. The germline V gene has CDR1 MDHEN and CDR2 SYDVKM. CDR3 residues: CASRGLNTYEQYF. CDR3 DNA sequence: TGTGCCAGCAGGGGACTTAACACCTACGAGCAGTACTTC.

The chain couples TRBV7-9 to TRBJ1-1; 7 nucleotides align to TRBD1. Trimming at V came to 5 bases and at J to 4 bases, leaving 4 bases not matched to a gene. The CDR3 length is 13 residues. CDR1 and CDR2 from the germline V gene are SEHNR and FQNEAQ (reference sequence). The CDR3 spells CASSQAGGTEAFF. CDR3 DNA: TGTGCCAGCAGCCAAGCAGGGGGCACTGAAGCTTTCTTT. The full variable domain, its missing parts supplied by reference TRBV7-9 and TRBJ1-1, is DTGVSQNPRHKITKRGQNVTFRCDPISEHNRLYWYRQTLGQGPEFLTYFQNEAQLEKSRLLSDRFSAERPKGSFSTLEIQRTEQGDSAMYLCASSQAGGTEAFFGQGTRLTVV.

The rearrangement uses TRBV19 and TRBJ2-6; D not resolved. V lost 5 bases and J 0 bases, leaving 8 bases between the germline ends. Germline CDR1 reads LNHDA; CDR2 reads SQIVND (reference sequence). The CDR3 contains 15 residues. CDR3 nucleotide sequence: TGTGCCAGTAGTGAACAGCTCTCTGGGGCCAACGTCCTGACTTTC. Its protein is CASSEQLSGANVLTF.

The chain carries TRBV6-4 and TRBJ1-5; D not resolved. V dropped 6 bases and J dropped 5 bases, with 17 bases sitting between them. The CDR3 has 15 amino acids. The V gene's germline CDR1 is MRHNA and CDR2 SNTAGT. In DNA, the CDR3 is TGTGCCAGCAGAGAAAAAACCCTACGCGATCAGCCCCAGCATTTT. The encoded protein is CASREKTLRDQPQHF.